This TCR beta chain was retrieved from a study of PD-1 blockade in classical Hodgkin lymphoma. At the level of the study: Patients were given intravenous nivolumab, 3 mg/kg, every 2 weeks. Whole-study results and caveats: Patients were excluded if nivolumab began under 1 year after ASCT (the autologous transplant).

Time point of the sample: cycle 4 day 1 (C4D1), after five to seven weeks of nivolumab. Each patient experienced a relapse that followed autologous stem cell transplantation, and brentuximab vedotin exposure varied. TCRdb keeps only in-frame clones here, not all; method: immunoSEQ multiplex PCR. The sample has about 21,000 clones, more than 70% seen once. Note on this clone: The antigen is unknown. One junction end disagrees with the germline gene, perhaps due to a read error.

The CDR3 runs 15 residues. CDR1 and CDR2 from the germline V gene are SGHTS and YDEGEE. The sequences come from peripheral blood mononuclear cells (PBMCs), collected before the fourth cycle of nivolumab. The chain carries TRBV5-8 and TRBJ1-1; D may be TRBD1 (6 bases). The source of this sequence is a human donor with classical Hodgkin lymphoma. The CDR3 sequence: CTSSPTQGPSLRAFF. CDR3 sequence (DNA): TGTACCAGCAGCCCCACTCAGGGGCCCTCGTTGAGAGCTTTCTTT. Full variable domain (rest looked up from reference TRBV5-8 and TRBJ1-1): EAGVTQSPTHLIKTRGQQATLRCSPISGHTSVYWYQQALGLGLQFLLWYDEGEERNRGNFPPRFSGRQFPNYSSELNVNALELEDSALYLCTSSPTQGPSLRAFFGQGTRLTVV.